This TCR beta chain comes out of a study of shared clonotypes between healthy human individuals. The V end lost 2 bases, the J end lost 1 base, and 5 bases lay between the germline ends. Germline loops: CDR1 SGHVS, CDR2 FNYEAQ. CDR3 length equals 13 residues. TCRdb's table, derived via immunoSEQ multiplex PCR, lists solely in-frame clones and lacks some. The profile shows about 230,000 clones, about 65% of them singletons. The clonotype originates from a man aged 25-40 years in good health. The chain carries TRBV7-6 and TRBJ1-1; no clear D gene. Sample: memory CD4+ T cells sorted from blood. The subset was: CD45RA-negative fraction. The DNA of the CDR3 is TGTGCCAGCAGCTTAACGGGGAACACTGAAGCTTTCTTT. This gives the protein CASSLTGNTEAFF.